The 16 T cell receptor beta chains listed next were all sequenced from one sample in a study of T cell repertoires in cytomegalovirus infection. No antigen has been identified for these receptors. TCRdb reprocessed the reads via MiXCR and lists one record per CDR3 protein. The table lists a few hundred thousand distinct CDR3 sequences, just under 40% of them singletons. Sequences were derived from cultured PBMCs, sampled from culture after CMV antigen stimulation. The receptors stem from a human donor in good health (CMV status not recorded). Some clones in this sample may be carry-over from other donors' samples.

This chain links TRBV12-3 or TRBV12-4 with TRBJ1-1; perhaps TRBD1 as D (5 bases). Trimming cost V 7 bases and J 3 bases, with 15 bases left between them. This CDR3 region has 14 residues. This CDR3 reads CASIGEHWDTEAFF. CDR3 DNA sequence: TGTGCCAGCATAGGGGAACATTGGGACACTGAAGCTTTCTTT.

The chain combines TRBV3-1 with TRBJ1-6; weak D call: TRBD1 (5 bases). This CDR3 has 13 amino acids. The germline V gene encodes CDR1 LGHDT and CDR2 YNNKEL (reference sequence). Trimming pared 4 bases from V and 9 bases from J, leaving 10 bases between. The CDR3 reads CASSPVGASPLHF. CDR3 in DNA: TGTGCCAGCAGCCCAGTCGGGGCTTCACCCCTCCACTTT.

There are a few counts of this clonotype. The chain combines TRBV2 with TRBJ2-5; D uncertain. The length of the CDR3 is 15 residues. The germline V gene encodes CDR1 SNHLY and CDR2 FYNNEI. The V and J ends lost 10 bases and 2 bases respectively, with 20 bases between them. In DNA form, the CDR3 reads TGTGCCACCGACCCCCTGGGGAACTTGCAAGAGACCCAGTACTTC. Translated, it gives CATDPLGNLQETQYF.

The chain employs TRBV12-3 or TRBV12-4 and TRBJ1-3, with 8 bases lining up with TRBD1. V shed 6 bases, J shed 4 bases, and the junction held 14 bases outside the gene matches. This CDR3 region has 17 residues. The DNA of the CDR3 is TGTGCCAGCAGCGGACAGGGAAATTCCTGGGCCGGAAACACCATATATTTT. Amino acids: CASSGQGNSWAGNTIYF.

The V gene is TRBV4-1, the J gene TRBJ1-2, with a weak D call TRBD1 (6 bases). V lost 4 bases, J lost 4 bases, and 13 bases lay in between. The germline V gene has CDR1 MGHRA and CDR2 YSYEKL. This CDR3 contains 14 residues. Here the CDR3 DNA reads TGCGCCAGCAGCCCTATCGGACAGCCCTATGGCTACACCTTC. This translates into CASSPIGQPYGYTF.

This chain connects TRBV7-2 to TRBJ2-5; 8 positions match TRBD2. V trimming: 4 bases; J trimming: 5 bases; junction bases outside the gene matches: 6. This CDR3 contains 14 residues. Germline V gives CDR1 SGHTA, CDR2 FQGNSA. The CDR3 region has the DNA TGTGCCAGCAGCTCGAGAGCGGGAGTGGAGACCCAGTACTTC. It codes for CASSSRAGVETQYF.

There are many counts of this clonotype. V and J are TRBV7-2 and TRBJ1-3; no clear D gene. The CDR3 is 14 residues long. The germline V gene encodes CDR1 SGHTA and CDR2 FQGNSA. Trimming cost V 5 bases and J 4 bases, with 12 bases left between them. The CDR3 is CASSPNPLGNTIYF. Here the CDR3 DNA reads TGTGCCAGCAGCCCAAATCCCCTCGGAAACACCATATATTTT.

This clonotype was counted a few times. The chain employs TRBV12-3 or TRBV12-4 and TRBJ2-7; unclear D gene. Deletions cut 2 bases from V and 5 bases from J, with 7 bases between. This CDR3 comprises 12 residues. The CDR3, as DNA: TGTGCCAGCAGTTTAACCTCTGACGAGCAGTACTTC. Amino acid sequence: CASSLTSDEQYF.

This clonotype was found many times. CDR3 coding DNA: TGTGCCAGCAGCTCTCCGGGACAGCAACAGTACTTC. As protein: CASSSPGQQQYF. The rearrangement uses TRBV7-2 and TRBJ2-7; 7 bases are a match to TRBD1. Germline V gives CDR1 SGHTA, CDR2 FQGNSA. J was trimmed by 10 bases and V by 4 bases; bases with no gene match: 7. The CDR3 contains 12 residues.

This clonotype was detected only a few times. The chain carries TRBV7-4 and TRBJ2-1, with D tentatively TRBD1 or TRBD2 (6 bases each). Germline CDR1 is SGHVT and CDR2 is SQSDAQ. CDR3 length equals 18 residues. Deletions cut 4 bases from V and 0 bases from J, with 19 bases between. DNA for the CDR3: TGTGCCAGCAGCTCCCGGGGGCCACTGCCCCTCTCCTACAATGAGCAGTTCTTC. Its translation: CASSSRGPLPLSYNEQFF.

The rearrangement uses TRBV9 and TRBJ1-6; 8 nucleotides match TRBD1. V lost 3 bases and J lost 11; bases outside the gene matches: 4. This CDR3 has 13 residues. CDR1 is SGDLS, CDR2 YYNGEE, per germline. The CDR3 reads CASSAGGSTPLHF. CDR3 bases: TGTGCCAGCAGCGCAGGGGGCTCTACACCCCTCCACTTT.

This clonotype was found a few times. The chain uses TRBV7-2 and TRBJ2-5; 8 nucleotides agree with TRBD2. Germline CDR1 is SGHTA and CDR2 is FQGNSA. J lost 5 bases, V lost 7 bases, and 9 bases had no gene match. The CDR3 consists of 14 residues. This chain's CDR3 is CASKSRGGLETQYF. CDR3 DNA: TGTGCCAGCAAGTCCCGGGGGGGCCTGGAGACCCAGTACTTC.

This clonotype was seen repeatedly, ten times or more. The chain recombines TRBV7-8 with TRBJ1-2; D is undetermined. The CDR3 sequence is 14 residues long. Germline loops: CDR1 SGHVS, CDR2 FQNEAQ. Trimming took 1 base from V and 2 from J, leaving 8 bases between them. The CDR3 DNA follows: TGTGCCAGCAGCTTAGGTACGATCAACTATGGCTACACCTTC. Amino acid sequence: CASSLGTINYGYTF.

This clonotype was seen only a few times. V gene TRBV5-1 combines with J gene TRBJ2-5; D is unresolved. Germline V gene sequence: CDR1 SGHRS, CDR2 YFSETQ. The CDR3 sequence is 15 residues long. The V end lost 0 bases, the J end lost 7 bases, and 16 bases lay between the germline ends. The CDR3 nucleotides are TGCGCCAGCAGCTTGGGAGGTGCTAGAGGTGGGACCCAGTACTTC. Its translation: CASSLGGARGGTQYF.

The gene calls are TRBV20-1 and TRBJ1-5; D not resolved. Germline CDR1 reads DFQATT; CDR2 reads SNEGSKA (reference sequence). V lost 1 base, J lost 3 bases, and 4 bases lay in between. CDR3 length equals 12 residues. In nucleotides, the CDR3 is TGCAGTGCTAGAGTAGCCAATCAGCCCCAGCATTTT. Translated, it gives CSARVANQPQHF.

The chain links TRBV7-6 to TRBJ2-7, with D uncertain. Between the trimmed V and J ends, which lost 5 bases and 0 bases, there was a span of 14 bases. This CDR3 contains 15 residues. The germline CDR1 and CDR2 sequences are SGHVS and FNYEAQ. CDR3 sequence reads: CASSPLGRTSYEQYF. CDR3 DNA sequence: TGTGCCAGCAGCCCCCTGGGCAGGACCTCCTACGAGCAGTACTTC.